This T cell receptor (beta chain) was retrieved from a study of T cells in Graves' hyperthyroidism and ophthalmopathy. The CDR3 spans 13 residues. The V gene's germline CDR1 is LGHNA and CDR2 YNFKEQ. Trimming pared 1 base from V and 6 bases from J, leaving 9 bases between. There are many counts of this clonotype. Its antigen is unknown. Using RNA transcripts as the source, TCR beta CDR3 regions were amplified. HTBI primers drove first-round RT-PCR of the TCR CDR3. From the multiplex PCR reads, TCRdb called clonotypes with MiXCR, one entry per CDR3 protein. The sample holds about 590,000 distinct CDR3 sequences, roughly 14% seen once. Exclusion of a patient resulted from uncontrolled infection, other autoimmune disease, pregnancy or lactation. The study, taken as a whole, reports: The blood repertoire included most of the expanded thyroid clonotypes above 0.001.

The clonotype comes from a woman between 25 and 40 years old with Graves' hyperthyroidism. V usage is TRBV4-2 and J usage is TRBJ1-1; D gene ambiguous. The sequenced sample was blood. CDR3 sequence reads: CASSQGHGAEAFF. CDR3 coding DNA: TGTGCCAGCAGCCAAGGGCATGGAGCTGAAGCTTTCTTT.